This record covers a single T cell receptor (beta chain). Its specificity is unknown. 60 Vbeta and 13 Jbeta primers were used in PCR. Authors' data handling: As a later analysis found, there were 82 million or so unique TCR beta chains, of which around 9.9 million were shared. Data came from immunoSEQ multiplex PCR; TCRdb stores just in-frame clones and leaves some out. V and J calls and clone size follow that table, whereas D and trimming were derived from the DNA. Of 84,000 or so clones in the sample, around three quarters were seen once. The data were obtained in a study of cytomegalovirus exposure and HLA in healthy donors. Study-level findings and limits: A prior analysis recorded that most TCR beta V segments were productive about 87% or about 30% of the time. HLA alleles showed associations with fewer than 20,000 TCR beta sequences in a later analysis, at a 0.05 false discovery rate. The study recorded over 150 TCR beta chains that were cytomegalovirus-associated.

The CDR3 is made up of 15 amino acids. V was clipped by 5 bases and J by 3 bases; unmatched bases: 2. The germline V gene encodes CDR1 SGHDN and CDR2 FVKESK. The rearrangement uses TRBV14 and TRBJ2-1; 12 nucleotides line up with TRBD2. The TCR sequence derives from a male donor in good health and CMV-seronegative. Sequences were obtained from PBMCs. The CDR3 is CASSSLAGGYNEQFF. CDR3 in DNA: TGTGCCAGCAGCTCACTAGCGGGAGGCTACAATGAGCAGTTCTTC.